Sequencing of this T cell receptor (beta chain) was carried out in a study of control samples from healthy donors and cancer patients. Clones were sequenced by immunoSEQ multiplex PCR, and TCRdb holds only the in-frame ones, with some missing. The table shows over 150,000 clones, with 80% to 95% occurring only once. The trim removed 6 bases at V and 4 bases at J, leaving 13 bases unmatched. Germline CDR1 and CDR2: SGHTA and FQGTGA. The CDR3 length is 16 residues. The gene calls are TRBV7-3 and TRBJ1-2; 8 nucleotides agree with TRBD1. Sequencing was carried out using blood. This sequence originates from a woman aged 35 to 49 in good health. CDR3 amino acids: CASRAWDPDRGYGYTF. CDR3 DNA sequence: TGTGCCAGCAGAGCCTGGGATCCTGACAGGGGCTATGGCTACACCTTC.